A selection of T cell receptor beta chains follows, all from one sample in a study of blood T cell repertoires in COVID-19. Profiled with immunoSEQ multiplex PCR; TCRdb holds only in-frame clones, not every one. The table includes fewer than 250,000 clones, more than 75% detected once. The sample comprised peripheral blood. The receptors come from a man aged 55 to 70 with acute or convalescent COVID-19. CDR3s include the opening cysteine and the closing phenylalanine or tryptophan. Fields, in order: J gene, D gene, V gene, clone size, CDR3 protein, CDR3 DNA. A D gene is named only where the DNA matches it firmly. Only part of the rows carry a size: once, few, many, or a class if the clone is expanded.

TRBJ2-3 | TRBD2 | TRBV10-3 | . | CAIGNSGGATDTQYF | TGTGCCATCGGTAATAGCGGGGGGGCGACAGATACGCAGTATTTT
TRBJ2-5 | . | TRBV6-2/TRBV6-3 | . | CASSYDSIALTQYF | TGTGCCAGCAGTTATGACTCCATAGCGTTGACCCAGTACTTC
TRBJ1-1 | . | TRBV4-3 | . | CASSQESRGTHTEAFF | TGCGCCAGCAGCCAAGAGTCGCGGGGGACCCACACTGAAGCTTTCTTT
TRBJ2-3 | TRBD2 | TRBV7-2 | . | CASSLQTSTPSLWYF | TGTGCCAGCAGCTTGCAGACTAGCACCCCCTCATTGTGGTATTTT
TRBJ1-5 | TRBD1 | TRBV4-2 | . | CASSQGGTGSNQPQHF | TGTGCCAGCAGCCAAGGAGGGACAGGGAGCAATCAGCCCCAGCATTTT
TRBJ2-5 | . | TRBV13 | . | CASSLGLAAETQYF | TGTGCCAGCAGCTTAGGACTAGCCGCAGAGACCCAGTACTTC
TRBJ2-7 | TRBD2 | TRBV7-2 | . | CASSLLTGAGRPYEQYF | TGTGCCAGCAGCTTGCTGACTGGAGCGGGACGACCCTACGAGCAGTACTTC
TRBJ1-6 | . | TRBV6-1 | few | CASSEAQGTGNSPLHF | TGTGCCAGCAGTGAAGCGCAGGGGACGGGGAATTCACCCCTCCACTTT
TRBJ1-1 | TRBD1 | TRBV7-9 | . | CASSPKTGGPEKAFF | TGTGCCAGCAGCCCCAAAACAGGGGGGCCTGAGAAAGCTTTCTTT
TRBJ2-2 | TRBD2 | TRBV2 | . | CASSEWGLGNTGELFF | TGTGCCAGCAGTGAATGGGGACTAGGGAACACCGGGGAGCTGTTTTTT
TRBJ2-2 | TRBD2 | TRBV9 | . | CASSPWTSGGAGTGELFF | TGTGCCAGCAGCCCCTGGACTAGCGGGGGGGCCGGGACCGGGGAGCTGTTTTTT
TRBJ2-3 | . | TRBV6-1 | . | CASSEVVVATQYF | TGTGCCAGCAGTGAAGTGGTTGTAGCTACGCAGTATTTT
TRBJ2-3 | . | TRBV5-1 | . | CASSSMTGTDTQYF | TGCGCCAGCAGCTCGATGACAGGCACAGATACGCAGTATTTT
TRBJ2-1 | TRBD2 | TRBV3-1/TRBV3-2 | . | CASSQDSLLAGNNEQFF | TGTGCCAGCAGCCAAGATTCTCTTCTAGCGGGGAACAATGAGCAGTTCTTC
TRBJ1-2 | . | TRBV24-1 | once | CATSMLRRRGYGYTF | TGTGCCACCAGTATGTTGCGGCGAAGGGGCTATGGCTACACCTTC
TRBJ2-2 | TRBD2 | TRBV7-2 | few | CASSLARGDSGELFF | TGTGCCAGCAGCTTAGCGCGGGGGGATAGCGGGGAGCTGTTTTTT
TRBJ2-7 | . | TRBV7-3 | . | CASSPTRGDEQYF | TGTGCCAGCAGCCCGACTAGAGGAGACGAGCAGTACTTC
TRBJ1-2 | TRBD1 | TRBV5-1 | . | CASSLGQGAPGYTF | TGCGCCAGCAGCTTGGGGCAGGGGGCCCCTGGCTACACCTTC
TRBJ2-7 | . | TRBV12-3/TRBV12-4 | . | CASSPGGYEQYF | TGTGCCAGCAGTCCCGGAGGCTACGAGCAGTACTTC
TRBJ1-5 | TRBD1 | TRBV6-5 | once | CASSTGENQPQHF | TGTGCCAGCAGTACAGGGGAAAATCAGCCCCAGCATTTT
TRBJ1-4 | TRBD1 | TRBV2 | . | CASSALNRRGLVGAKLFF | TGTGCCAGCAGTGCTTTGAATCGGAGGGGGCTGGTTGGGGCGAAACTGTTTTTT
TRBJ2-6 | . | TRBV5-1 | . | CASSLSGTGANVLTF | TGCGCCAGCAGCTTGTCAGGTACTGGGGCCAACGTCCTGACTTTC
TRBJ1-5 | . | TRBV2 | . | CASSEEGLGNQPQHF | TGTGCCAGCAGTGAGGAGGGACTGGGCAATCAGCCCCAGCATTTT
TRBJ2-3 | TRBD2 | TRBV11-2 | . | CASSLVDSGLGADTQYF | TGTGCCAGCAGCTTAGTCGATAGCGGGTTGGGCGCAGATACGCAGTATTTT
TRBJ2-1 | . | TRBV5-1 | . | CASSAIPGHRSLYNEQFF | TGCGCCAGCAGCGCAATTCCGGGACACCGGTCACTATACAATGAGCAGTTCTTC
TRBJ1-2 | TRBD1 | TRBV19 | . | CASSEVGGRGDGYTF | TGTGCCAGTAGTGAAGTAGGGGGCCGCGGAGATGGCTACACCTTC
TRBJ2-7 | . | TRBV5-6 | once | CASSSRVRSHEQYF | TGTGCCAGCAGCTCCCGGGTACGCTCCCACGAGCAGTACTTC
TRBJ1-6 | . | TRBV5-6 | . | CASSLWWAGSSYNSPLHF | TGTGCCAGCAGCTTGTGGTGGGCGGGCAGCTCCTATAATTCACCCCTCCACTTT
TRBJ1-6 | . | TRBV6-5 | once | CASSPSVNLNSPLHF | TGTGCCAGCAGTCCCTCCGTAAATCTTAATTCACCCCTCCACTTT
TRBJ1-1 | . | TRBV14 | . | CASSVGGNTEAFF | TGTGCCAGCAGCGTGGGGGGAAACACTGAAGCTTTCTTT
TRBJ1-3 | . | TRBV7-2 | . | CASSLVPEQPGNTIYF | TGTGCCAGCAGCTTAGTTCCGGAACAGCCTGGAAACACCATATATTTT
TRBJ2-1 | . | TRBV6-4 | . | CASSESYGGYNEQFF | TGTGCCAGCAGTGAATCTTACGGGGGTTACAATGAGCAGTTCTTC
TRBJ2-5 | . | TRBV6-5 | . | CASRNGQIQETQYF | TGTGCCAGCAGAAACGGACAGATCCAAGAGACCCAGTACTTC
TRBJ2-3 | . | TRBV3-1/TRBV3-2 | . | CASSQDRVCIDTQYF | TGTGCCAGCAGCCAAGACAGGGTCTGTATAGATACGCAGTATTTT
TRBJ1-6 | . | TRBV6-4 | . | CASKGSGQDNSPLHF | TGTGCCAGCAAGGGCTCGGGACAAGATAATTCACCCCTCCACTTT
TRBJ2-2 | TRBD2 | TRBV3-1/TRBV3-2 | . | CASSRTSGGSYTGELFF | TGTGCCAGCAGCAGGACTAGCGGGGGGTCCTACACCGGGGAGCTGTTTTTT
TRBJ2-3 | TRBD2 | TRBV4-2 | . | CASSQDLGLAPRTQYF | TGTGCCAGCAGCCAAGATTTGGGACTAGCTCCCAGGACGCAGTATTTT
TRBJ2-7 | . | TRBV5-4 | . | CASSLLGGPSDEQYF | TGTGCCAGCAGCTTGCTCGGGGGTCCCAGTGACGAGCAGTACTTC
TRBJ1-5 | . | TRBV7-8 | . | CASSWGGLNQPQHF | TGTGCCAGCAGCTGGGGGGGGCTCAATCAGCCCCAGCATTTT
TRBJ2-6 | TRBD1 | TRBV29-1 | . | CSVGAGGRAGANVLTF | TGCAGCGTTGGCGCAGGGGGCCGAGCTGGGGCCAACGTCCTGACTTTC